Listed here is a single TCR beta chain. This entry belongs to a study of T cell responses to AZD1222 COVID-19 vaccine. The V gene's germline CDR1 is LNHDA and CDR2 SQIVND (reference sequence). The CDR3 totals 13 residues. The V gene lost 5 bases and the J gene lost 5 bases, with 12 bases spanning the gap. The data were produced by immunoSEQ multiplex PCR, yet TCRdb's version contains in-frame clones alone and is incomplete. The sample has more than 95,000 clones, about 80% seen once; the top ten hold 5%. This specimen consisted of peripheral blood, obtained on day 0 of AZD1222 vaccination. This clonotype originated in an adult in good health. The rearrangement links TRBV19 to TRBJ1-1, with a possible D match to TRBD1 (5 bases). CDR3 protein: CASSSLRGTEAFF. The DNA for the CDR3 is TGTGCCAGTAGTTCATTACGGGGGACTGAAGCTTTCTTT.